This record concerns one T cell receptor beta chain sequence. The data derive from a study of blood T cell repertoires in COVID-19. TCRdb's copy holds only in-frame clones and misses some; the assay was immunoSEQ multiplex PCR. In the table there are around 130,000 clones, 75% to 85% of which are singletons. V shed 6 bases and J shed 2 bases, with 7 bases lying between them. Germline values: CDR1 SEHNR, CDR2 FQNEAQ (reference sequence). The CDR3 extends over 12 amino acids. The rearrangement uses TRBV7-9 and TRBJ1-2; D is unclear. The source is a human donor in a cohort sampled during active COVID-19. What was sequenced was peripheral blood. The DNA of the CDR3 is TGTGCCAGCAGGGCGGTCAACTATGGCTACACCTTC. It is translated as CASRAVNYGYTF. Drawing the rest from reference TRBV7-9 and TRBJ1-2, the complete variable domain is DTGVSQNPRHKITKRGQNVTFRCDPISEHNRLYWYRQTLGQGPEFLTYFQNEAQLEKSRLLSDRFSAERPKGSFSTLEIQRTEQGDSAMYLCASRAVNYGYTFGSGTRLTVV.